Listed below are T cell receptor beta chains from one sample, sequenced in a study of cytomegalovirus exposure and HLA in healthy donors. Data came from immunoSEQ multiplex PCR; TCRdb stores just in-frame clones and leaves some out. The profile shows about 110,000 clones, roughly 90% of them singletons. The material sequenced was PBMCs. These receptors all come from a young woman in good health and CMV-seropositive. Both conserved end residues are part of each CDR3. A D gene is named only where the DNA matches it firmly. Clone size appears in some rows only: once, few, many, or a class for an expanded clone.

clone size,D gene,J gene,V gene,CDR3 protein,CDR3 DNA
.,.,TRBJ2-6,TRBV7-6,CASSFGGANVLTF,TGTGCCAGCAGCTTCGGTGGGGCCAACGTCCTGACTTTC
.,TRBD2,TRBJ2-1,TRBV6-4,CASSERDSGEQFF,TGTGCCAGCAGCGAGCGGGATTCGGGGGAGCAGTTCTTC
.,TRBD2,TRBJ2-5,TRBV11-1,CASSGRTSGRPLGETQYF,TGTGCCAGCAGCGGGAGGACTAGCGGGAGGCCCTTGGGAGAGACCCAGTACTTC
.,.,TRBJ2-5,TRBV21-1,CASSKALTGGPNEETQYF,TGTGCCAGCAGCAAAGCGCTTACGGGGGGGCCAAACGAAGAGACCCAGTACTTC
.,.,TRBJ1-2,TRBV30,CASARGGGYTF,TGTGCCTCCGCCCGGGGGGGAGGCTACACCTTC
.,TRBD1,TRBJ1-1,TRBV9,CASSVGEGAGGLNTEAFF,TGTGCCAGCAGCGTAGGGGAGGGGGCAGGGGGCTTGAACACTGAAGCTTTCTTT
.,TRBD1,TRBJ1-2,TRBV5-1,CASSLCIPPPICTGVHGYTF,TGCGCCAGCAGCTTGTGTATTCCCCCCCCCATTTGTACAGGGGTACATGGCTACACCTTC
.,.,TRBJ2-1,TRBV29-1,CSVETSLPPNEQFF,TGCAGCGTAGAAACTAGCCTGCCACCCAATGAGCAGTTCTTC
.,TRBD1,TRBJ1-1,TRBV15,CATSVRTGRNTEAFF,TGTGCCACCAGCGTCCGGACAGGAAGGAACACTGAAGCTTTCTTT
.,TRBD2,TRBJ2-3,TRBV15,CATSRRGLAGSDTQYF,TGTGCCACCAGCAGGCGGGGACTAGCGGGGTCAGATACGCAGTATTTT
once,TRBD1,TRBJ1-2,TRBV6-5,CASSSRQGVGGYTF,TGTGCCAGCAGTTCCCGACAGGGGGTGGGTGGCTACACCTTC
.,TRBD1,TRBJ1-2,TRBV13,CASSFFGTGGPRYGYTF,TGTGCCAGCAGCTTCTTCGGGACAGGGGGCCCTCGCTATGGCTACACCTTC
.,TRBD1,TRBJ2-5,TRBV29-1,CSVLGQLQETQYF,TGCAGCGTTCTGGGACAGCTTCAAGAGACCCAGTACTTC
.,.,TRBJ2-5,TRBV28,CASSPPGLKETQYF,TGTGCCAGCAGTCCCCCGGGACTGAAAGAGACCCAGTACTTC
.,TRBD1,TRBJ2-7,TRBV30,CAWSRTGTGSYEQYF,TGTGCCTGGAGCCGAACCGGGACAGGCTCCTACGAGCAGTACTTC
.,TRBD2,TRBJ2-3,TRBV6-4,CASSAEAGGPTDTQYF,TGTGCCAGCAGTGCAGAGGCGGGGGGGCCAACAGATACGCAGTATTTT
.,TRBD1,TRBJ1-6,TRBV6-6,CASSTKDRGGTSLHF,TGTGCCAGCAGTACTAAGGACAGGGGCGGAACATCCCTCCACTTT
.,.,TRBJ2-7,TRBV4-3,CASSQDVRVYEQYF,TGCGCCAGCAGCCAAGACGTCAGGGTATACGAGCAGTACTTC
few,TRBD1,TRBJ1-6,TRBV4-1,CASSGDRAFRSPLHF,TGCGCCAGCAGCGGGGACAGGGCGTTCCGTTCACCCCTCCACTTT
.,.,TRBJ1-5,TRBV6-1,CASKGGRNQPQHF,TGTGCCAGCAAGGGAGGCCGCAATCAGCCCCAGCATTTT
few,.,TRBJ1-1,TRBV27,CASSSSPEAFF,TGTGCCAGCAGTTCCTCCCCTGAAGCTTTCTTT
.,TRBD1,TRBJ2-1,TRBV7-9,CASRSSGTGGNEQFF,TGTGCCAGCAGGTCCTCCGGGACAGGGGGGAATGAGCAGTTCTTC
few,TRBD1,TRBJ2-1,TRBV6-4,CASSLTPGTGHNEQFF,TGTGCCAGCAGCCTAACCCCAGGGACAGGGCACAATGAGCAGTTCTTC
.,.,TRBJ2-2,TRBV7-3,CASSLMGAGELFF,TGTGCCAGCAGCTTAATGGGCGCCGGGGAGCTGTTTTTT
.,TRBD2,TRBJ2-1,TRBV13,CASRTLGTSGSNEQFF,TGTGCCAGCAGAACCCTCGGGACTAGCGGGAGCAATGAGCAGTTCTTC
.,.,TRBJ1-1,TRBV27,CASSPGGVIRMRAFF,TGTGCCAGCAGTCCCGGGGGTGTAATTCGTATGCGAGCTTTCTTT
once,TRBD1,TRBJ2-7,TRBV27,CASSLTTGHREQYF,TGTGCCAGCAGTTTAACGACAGGGCACCGCGAGCAGTACTTC
.,.,TRBJ1-2,TRBV14,CASSQTGFGYTF,TGTGCCAGCAGCCAAACAGGGTTTGGCTACACCTTC
.,.,TRBJ2-1,TRBV6-1,CASSALLGQIEQFF,TGTGCCAGCAGTGCCCTGTTGGGGCAGATTGAGCAGTTCTTC